Sequencing of this T cell receptor (beta chain) was carried out in a study of cytomegalovirus exposure and HLA in healthy donors. Germline CDR1 reads WNHNN; CDR2 reads SYGVQD (reference sequence). Trimming removed 5 bases from V and 0 bases from J; junction bases left unmatched: 6. The CDR3 covers 15 residues. PCR primers comprised 60 Vbeta and 13 Jbeta primers. Original processing methods: A follow-up analysis tallied tens of millions of unique TCR beta chains, about 10 million shared. The method was immunoSEQ multiplex PCR; TCRdb's version includes in-frame clones alone and lacks a portion of them. D and trimming come from the DNA, and the V and J calls and clone size come from that table. The sample records roughly 120,000 clones, approximately 81% being singletons.

The TCR comes from a young woman in good health and CMV-seropositive. The chain combines TRBV10-1 with TRBJ2-7, with 8 bases aligning to TRBD2. The sequenced material came from PBMCs. CDR3 sequence: CASSPYSGNSYEQYF. In DNA form, the CDR3 reads TGCGCCAGCAGTCCCTATAGCGGGAACTCCTACGAGCAGTACTTC.